This TCR beta chain was identified in a study of blood T cell repertoires in COVID-19. The germline V and J ends were trimmed by 6 bases and 3 bases, with 14 bases remaining between them. The CDR3 has 14 residues. Germline CDR1 and CDR2: MNHEY and SMNVEV (reference sequence). The method was immunoSEQ multiplex PCR; TCRdb's version includes in-frame clones alone and lacks a portion of them. Of approximately 170,000 clones listed, about 85% are singletons. Source material: peripheral blood. The genes are TRBV27 and TRBJ2-5; D may be TRBD2 (6 bases). The source is a woman between 65 and 79 years old with COVID-19, enrolled during active disease. CDR3 sequence reads: CASSGGLTKETQYF. In DNA form, the CDR3 reads TGTGCCAGCAGCGGAGGGCTGACCAAAGAGACCCAGTACTTC.